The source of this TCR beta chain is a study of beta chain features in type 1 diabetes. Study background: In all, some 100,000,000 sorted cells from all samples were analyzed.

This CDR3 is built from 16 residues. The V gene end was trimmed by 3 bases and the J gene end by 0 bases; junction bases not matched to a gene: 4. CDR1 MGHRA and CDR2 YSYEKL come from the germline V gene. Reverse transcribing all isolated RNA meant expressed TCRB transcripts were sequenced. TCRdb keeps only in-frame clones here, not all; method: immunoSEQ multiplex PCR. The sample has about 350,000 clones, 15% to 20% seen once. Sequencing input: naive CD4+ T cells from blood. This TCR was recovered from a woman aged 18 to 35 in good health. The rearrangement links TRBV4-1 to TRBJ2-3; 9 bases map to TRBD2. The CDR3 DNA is TGCGCCAGCAGCCAGACTAGCGGAACTAGCACAGATACGCAGTATTTT. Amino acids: CASSQTSGTSTDTQYF.